A single sample gave rise to the 30 T cell receptor beta chains below, sequenced in a study of PD-1 blockade in mismatch repair-deficient tumors. Assay used: immunoSEQ multiplex PCR; TCRdb lists only in-frame clones, some missing. The sample holds some 15,000 clones, approximately 80% seen once. The sample consisted of PBMCs, taken roughly 15 weeks after starting pembrolizumab. All receptors derive from an adult with mismatch repair-deficient cancer.

The V gene is TRBV28, the J gene TRBJ2-4, with 8 bases that match TRBD1. The CDR3 is 14 amino acids. The germline V gene encodes CDR1 MDHEN and CDR2 SYDVKM. Trimming took 5 bases from V and 5 from J; bases not matched to a gene: 5. CDR3 residues: CASSPYRGENIQYF. As DNA, the CDR3 is TGTGCCAGCAGTCCCTACAGGGGGGAAAACATTCAGTACTTC. Full variable domain (missing parts from reference TRBV28 and TRBJ2-4): DVKVTQSSRYLVKRTGEKVFLECVQDMDHENMFWYRQDPGLGLRLIYFSYDVKMKEKGDIPEGYSVSREKKERFSLILESASTNQTSMYLCASSPYRGENIQYFGAGTRLSVL.

This clone was observed once. The rearrangement links TRBV28 to TRBJ1-1; TRBD1 aligns across 8 bases. The junction had 9 bases not matched to a gene; V was cut back by 10 bases and J by 5 bases. The CDR3 loop spans 13 amino acids. Germline assignment: CDR1 MDHEN and CDR2 SYDVKM. The CDR3: CATWTGTRTEAFF. CDR3 nucleotides: TGTGCCACCTGGACAGGGACCCGGACTGAAGCTTTCTTT.

J is TRBJ2-6 and V is TRBV5-8, with D perhaps matching TRBD2 (7 bases). CDR1 and CDR2 from the germline V gene are SGHTS and YDEGEE. V lost 4 bases, J lost 4 bases, and 21 bases lay in between. The CDR3 runs to 18 residues. The chain's CDR3 is CASSGWFRGAEGANVLTF. The DNA for the CDR3 is TGTGCCAGCAGCGGGTGGTTTCGGGGGGCTGAAGGGGCCAACGTCCTGACTTTC.

The rearrangement links TRBV6-6 to TRBJ2-5; D perhaps matches TRBD1 (6 bases). The CDR3 runs 15 residues. Looked up from germline, CDR1 is MNHNY and CDR2 is SVGAGI (reference sequence). V was clipped by 2 bases and J by 7 bases, with 17 bases between them. CDR3 coding DNA: TGTGCCAGCAGTTACGAGCCGAGGACAGTGGGGACCCAGTACTTC. Translating gives CASSYEPRTVGTQYF.

This sequence joins TRBV19 and TRBJ2-1; 7 bases are shared with TRBD2. V was pared by 1 base and J by 2 bases, with 5 bases of the junction left unmatched. CDR1 and CDR2 (germline): LNHDA, SQIVND (reference sequence). CDR3 size: 16 residues. CDR3 amino acids: CASSIGLAGPYNEQFF. In DNA form, the CDR3 reads TGTGCCAGTAGTATAGGACTAGCCGGACCCTACAATGAGCAGTTCTTC.

A single count supports this clone. The V gene is TRBV5-1, the J gene TRBJ2-7; TRBD1 aligns across 8 bases. Germline loops: CDR1 SGHRS, CDR2 YFSETQ. After removal of 3 bases from V and 7 bases from J, the junction contained 12 bases not matched to a gene. The CDR3 has 15 residues. The CDR3 sequence: CASSSGTGTGGEQYF. In nucleotides, the CDR3 is TGCGCCAGCAGCTCAGGAACCGGGACAGGTGGGGAGCAGTACTTC. Full variable domain (rest looked up from reference TRBV5-1 and TRBJ2-7): KAGVTQTPRYLIKTRGQQVTLSCSPISGHRSVSWYQQTPGQGLQFLFEYFSETQRNKGNFPGRFSGRQFSNSRSEMNVSTLELGDSALYLCASSSGTGTGGEQYFGPGTRLTVT.

V usage is TRBV30 and J usage is TRBJ2-3; TRBD2 is a possible D gene (6 bases). Germline CDR1 reads GTSNPN; CDR2 reads SVGIG (reference sequence). There are 16 residues in the CDR3. The CDR3 region has the DNA TGTGCTTATGTCCGGGCCGACTGGGGACTTACAGATACGCAGTATTTT. It codes for CAYVRADWGLTDTQYF. The complete variable domain, with remaining parts taken from reference TRBV30 and TRBJ2-3, reads SQTIHQWPATLVQPVGSPLSLECTVEGTSNPNLYWYRQAAGRGLQLLFYSVGIGQISSEVPQNLSASRPQDRQFILSSKKLLLSDSGFYLCAYVRADWGLTDTQYFGPGTRLTVL.

The chain joins TRBV5-1 to TRBJ2-2; TRBD1 agrees at 7 bases. CDR1 is SGHRS and CDR2 is YFSETQ in the germline V gene. This CDR3 is 14 amino acids long. Trimming cost V 4 bases and J 7 bases; bases outside gene matches: 7. CDR3 in DNA: TGCGCCAGCAGCCACCGACAGGGTGACGGGGAGCTGTTTTTT. Translating gives CASSHRQGDGELFF. Based on the CDR3 plus reference TRBV5-1 and TRBJ2-2, the full variable domain is KAGVTQTPRYLIKTRGQQVTLSCSPISGHRSVSWYQQTPGQGLQFLFEYFSETQRNKGNFPGRFSGRQFSNSRSEMNVSTLELGDSALYLCASSHRQGDGELFFGEGSRLTVL.

The chain employs TRBV5-1 and TRBJ2-1; TRBD1 matches at 10 bases. CDR3 length: 13 amino acids. V was pared by 3 bases and J by 9 bases, with 3 bases of the junction left unmatched. Germline lookup yields CDR1 SGHRS and CDR2 YFSETQ. CDR3 sequence: CASSSRTGGEQFF. CDR3 nucleotides: TGCGCCAGCAGCTCCCGGACAGGGGGTGAGCAGTTCTTC. The whole variable domain, filled in from reference TRBV5-1 and TRBJ2-1, reads KAGVTQTPRYLIKTRGQQVTLSCSPISGHRSVSWYQQTPGQGLQFLFEYFSETQRNKGNFPGRFSGRQFSNSRSEMNVSTLELGDSALYLCASSSRTGGEQFFGPGTRLTVL.

This clone has only a few counts. The chain couples TRBV28 to TRBJ2-7, with D maybe TRBD2 (5 bases). Per the germline V gene, CDR1 is MDHEN and CDR2 is SYDVKM. V lost 3 bases to trimming and J lost 0 bases, with 12 bases between them. The CDR3 contains 15 residues. The CDR3 protein is CASSFERTSSYEQYF. The CDR3 DNA follows: TGTGCCAGCAGTTTCGAGCGGACGAGCTCCTACGAGCAGTACTTC. The full variable domain, with the rest looked up from reference TRBV28 and TRBJ2-7, is DVKVTQSSRYLVKRTGEKVFLECVQDMDHENMFWYRQDPGLGLRLIYFSYDVKMKEKGDIPEGYSVSREKKERFSLILESASTNQTSMYLCASSFERTSSYEQYFGPGTRLTVT.

The V and J genes are TRBV30 and TRBJ2-3; the match to TRBD1 covers 11 bases. The CDR3 totals 17 residues. Germline values: CDR1 GTSNPN, CDR2 SVGIG (reference sequence). Trimming removed 1 base from V and 4 bases from J; junction bases left unmatched: 10. CDR3 sequence reads: CAWSAGGTGGRADTQYF. DNA for the CDR3: TGTGCCTGGAGTGCGGGTGGGACAGGGGGTAGGGCAGATACGCAGTATTTT.

The J gene is TRBJ2-3, the V gene TRBV4-1; possible D gene TRBD2, 6 bases. The CDR3 is made up of 15 amino acids. CDR1 is MGHRA and CDR2 is YSYEKL in the germline V gene. Deletions cut 0 bases from V and 3 bases from J, with 10 bases between. CDR3 DNA: TGCGCCAGCAGCCAAGAAGGGAGGATGACAGATACGCAGTATTTT. Translating gives CASSQEGRMTDTQYF.

This chain uses TRBV6-4 with TRBJ2-1, with 10 bases that match TRBD1. This CDR3 is 15 amino acids long. Germline V gives CDR1 MRHNA, CDR2 SNTAGT. Trimming removed 4 bases from V and 0 bases from J; junction bases left unmatched: 0. DNA for the CDR3: TGTGCCAGCAGTGGGACAGGGGGCTCCTACAATGAGCAGTTCTTC. Protein sequence: CASSGTGGSYNEQFF.

The V and J genes are TRBV30 and TRBJ1-2; no clear D. V lost 3 bases and J lost 2, with 10 bases in between. The CDR3 totals 13 residues. Germline-derived CDR1 and CDR2 are GTSNPN and SVGIG (reference sequence). The CDR3 sequence is CAWRPGGNYGYTF. CDR3 in DNA: TGTGCCTGGAGGCCTGGAGGGAACTATGGCTACACCTTC.

CDR3 nucleotides: TGTGCCAGCAGCTACCCTGGTTCTGGCTACACCTTC. This codes for CASSYPGSGYTF. V and J are TRBV28 and TRBJ1-2, with D hard to call. Trimming took 6 bases from V and 7 from J, leaving 12 bases between them. The CDR3 is 12 amino acids. CDR1 MDHEN and CDR2 SYDVKM come from the germline V gene.

V usage is TRBV19 and J usage is TRBJ2-7; TRBD1 agrees at 11 bases. Germline CDR1 LNHDA, CDR2 SQIVND (reference sequence). V shed 3 bases and J 2 bases; nucleotides not matched to a gene: 9. The CDR3 extends over 17 amino acids. The DNA for the CDR3 is TGTGCCAGTAGTATTTGGACAGGGGGCGAATGGGCCTACGAGCAGTACTTC. This gives the protein CASSIWTGGEWAYEQYF. Together with reference TRBV19 and TRBJ2-7, the CDR3 gives the full variable domain: DGGITQSPKYLFRKEGQNVTLSCEQNLNHDAMYWYRQDPGQGLRLIYYSQIVNDFQKGDIAEGYSVSREKKESFPLTVTSAQKNPTAFYLCASSIWTGGEWAYEQYFGPGTRLTVT.

The J gene is TRBJ2-7, the V gene TRBV5-1, with D possibly matching TRBD1 (6 bases). The CDR3 runs 15 residues. Per germline, CDR1 SGHRS and CDR2 YFSETQ. V was trimmed by 0 bases and J by 4 bases, leaving 14 bases between them. The CDR3 reads CASSLAPGEEYEQYF. The CDR3 DNA is TGCGCCAGCAGCTTGGCTCCAGGGGAAGAGTACGAGCAGTACTTC.

This clone appeared a few times. This rearrangement joins TRBV2 to TRBJ2-7, with D possibly being TRBD1 (7 bases). The V gene lost 7 bases and the J gene lost 0 bases, with 19 bases spanning the gap. This CDR3 contains 16 residues. In germline, CDR1 is SNHLY, CDR2 FYNNEI. The CDR3 is CASTEGTDRVSYEQYF. In nucleotides, the CDR3 is TGTGCCAGCACCGAAGGGACTGACAGGGTCTCCTACGAGCAGTACTTC.

The chain carries TRBV28 and TRBJ1-1; tentative D call: TRBD1 (6 bases). In germline, CDR1 is MDHEN, CDR2 SYDVKM. The CDR3 has 16 amino acids. Trimming took off 5 bases at V and 3 bases at J, with 19 bases between the two ends. The CDR3 spells CASSRPLGKGDTEAFF. CDR3 in DNA: TGTGCCAGCAGTCGACCGCTAGGGAAGGGGGACACTGAAGCTTTCTTT.

This clone appeared once. V usage is TRBV30 and J usage is TRBJ2-4, with D perhaps TRBD1 (8 bases). Germline V gene sequence: CDR1 GTSNPN, CDR2 SVGIG (reference sequence). Trimming left V 8 bases short and J 0 bases short, with 23 bases between. The CDR3 has 17 residues. The CDR3 DNA reads as TGTGCCCGGGGGGACCTCAGGGGGCGCCGAGCCAAAAACATTCAGTACTTC. Its translation is CARGDLRGRRAKNIQYF.

This clone was seen a handful of times. In DNA, the CDR3 is TGTGCCAGCAGCTTAGTTCCCGAACTAGCGGGAGAACTCCTATACGAGCAGTACTTC. This sequence encodes CASSLVPELAGELLYEQYF. The V gene is TRBV11-1, the J gene TRBJ2-7, with 11 bases fitting TRBD2. With 1 base clipped from V and 4 bases from J, the junction kept 15 bases outside the gene matches. The CDR3 length is 19 residues. The germline CDR1 and CDR2 sequences are SGHAT and FQDESV (reference sequence).

CDR3 in amino acids: CASCGQGYQPQHF. For the CDR3, the DNA is TGTGCCAGTTGCGGACAGGGATATCAGCCCCAGCATTTT. The chain has TRBV28 and TRBJ1-5; 8 nucleotides agree with TRBD1. Germline V gene lookup returns CDR1 MDHEN and CDR2 SYDVKM. CDR3 length: 13 amino acids. With V trimmed by 9 bases and J by 5 bases, 6 bases remained unmatched. The entire variable domain, with the rest obtained from reference TRBV28 and TRBJ1-5, is as follows: DVKVTQSSRYLVKRTGEKVFLECVQDMDHENMFWYRQDPGLGLRLIYFSYDVKMKEKGDIPEGYSVSREKKERFSLILESASTNQTSMYLCASCGQGYQPQHFGDGTRLSIL.

Remarks on this clone: A junction boundary mismatches the germline segment, possibly from a read error. The gene calls are TRBV5-1 and TRBJ1-3; 7 bases match TRBD1. CDR1 and CDR2 (germline): SGHRS, YFSETQ. The CDR3 is 15 amino acids. The CDR3 DNA is TGCGCCAGCAGCTTACAGGGGCCCTCTCGAAACACCATATATTTT. Its translation: CASSLQGPSRNTIYF.

The CDR3 coding sequence is TGTGCCAGCAGTTTAAGGGGACAGGTGAACACTGAAGCTTTCTTT. Protein: CASSLRGQVNTEAFF. The J gene is TRBJ1-1, the V gene TRBV28; 8 bases agree with TRBD1. Per germline, CDR1 MDHEN and CDR2 SYDVKM. J was trimmed by 0 bases and V by 2 bases; bases with no gene match: 2. This CDR3 region has 15 residues.

The chain links TRBV9 to TRBJ1-2; 8 nucleotides line up with TRBD1. V lost 3 bases and J lost 6; bases outside the gene matches: 13. This CDR3 comprises 16 residues. Per germline, CDR1 SGDLS and CDR2 YYNGEE. In DNA, the CDR3 is TGTGCCAGCAGCGCCGGGGGAGGGTACAGGGGGGATGGCTACACCTTC. Its translation is CASSAGGGYRGDGYTF.

The gene calls are TRBV7-8 and TRBJ1-5; TRBD1 aligns across 7 bases. V was clipped by 0 bases and J by 3 bases; unmatched bases: 8. Per germline, CDR1 SGHVS and CDR2 FQNEAQ. This CDR3 has 17 amino acids. This chain's CDR3 is CASSLAHRGPPNQPQHF. CDR3 DNA sequence: TGTGCCAGCAGCTTAGCTCACAGGGGACCTCCCAATCAGCCCCAGCATTTT. Combining the CDR3 with reference TRBV7-8 and TRBJ1-5 gives the whole variable domain GAGVSQSPRYKVAKRGQDVALRCDPISGHVSLFWYQQALGQGPEFLTYFQNEAQLDKSGLPSDRFFAERPEGSVSTLKIQRTQQEDSAVYLCASSLAHRGPPNQPQHFGDGTRLSIL.

This chain uses TRBV28 with TRBJ2-7, with TRBD2 matching 14 bases. From germline, CDR1 is MDHEN and CDR2 SYDVKM. V dropped 5 bases and J dropped 5; count of bases not matched to a gene: 5. The length of the CDR3 is 15 residues. The CDR3 is CASSRPGLAGDEQYF. The CDR3 DNA sequence: TGTGCCAGCAGTCGACCGGGACTAGCGGGAGACGAGCAGTACTTC.

V gene TRBV30 combines with J gene TRBJ2-7; D perhaps matches TRBD2 (6 bases). Between the trimmed V and J ends, which lost 2 bases and 2 bases, there was a span of 13 bases. The CDR3 covers 14 residues. CDR1 is GTSNPN, CDR2 SVGIG, per germline (reference sequence). CDR3 amino acids: CAWSMGRGTYEQYF. The DNA of the CDR3 is TGTGCCTGGAGTATGGGCCGGGGGACCTACGAGCAGTACTTC.

The chain combines TRBV6-6 with TRBJ1-5, with TRBD1 matching over 11 bases. Germline loops: CDR1 MNHNY, CDR2 SVGAGI (reference sequence). The V segment lost 4 bases and the J segment 6 bases; nucleotides outside the gene matches: 5. The CDR3 has 15 amino acids. This CDR3 reads CASSSGQGALQPQHF. The CDR3 DNA sequence: TGTGCCAGCAGTTCCGGACAGGGGGCTCTTCAGCCCCAGCATTTT.

The chain uses TRBV28 and TRBJ2-7; 7 bases are shared with TRBD1. V lost 6 bases to trimming and J lost 4 bases; unmatched junction nucleotides: 9. The CDR3 extends over 14 amino acids. Per germline, CDR1 MDHEN and CDR2 SYDVKM. CDR3: CASRTSTGRYEQYF. The CDR3 nucleotides are TGTGCCAGCAGGACCTCGACAGGGAGATACGAGCAGTACTTC.